This TCR beta chain was captured by sequencing in a study of OX40 agonist ivuxolimab in advanced cancers. About the research overall: Patients enrolled in dose escalation were diagnosed with hepatocellular carcinoma, melanoma, renal cell or head and neck cancer. Among those enrolled, mean age was about 63 years (range roughly 20 to 80) and about 81% were male.

Using immunoSEQ multiplex PCR, the repertoire was profiled, and TCRdb retains in-frame clones only, with some absent. Of 65,000 to 95,000 clones detected, 85% to 95% appear once; the ten largest clones hold about 11%. To note about this clone: Its specificity is not known.

Points from the study as a whole: More expanded clones were found, on average, in CD8+ than in CD4+ T cells.

V was trimmed by 0 bases and J by 4 bases, leaving 12 bases between them. The germline V gene encodes CDR1 MNHEY and CDR2 SVGAGI. The CDR3 length is 15 residues. Here the sequenced sample was CD4+ or CD8+ T cells sorted from blood, taken in a trial of the OX40 agonist ivuxolimab. V is TRBV6-5 and J is TRBJ1-1; D is unresolved. This sequence originates from an adult with an advanced solid tumor such as melanoma, head and neck, liver or kidney cancer. The chain's CDR3 is CASSYSGEIGTEAFF. For the CDR3, the DNA is TGTGCCAGCAGTTACTCGGGAGAGATAGGCACTGAAGCTTTCTTT.